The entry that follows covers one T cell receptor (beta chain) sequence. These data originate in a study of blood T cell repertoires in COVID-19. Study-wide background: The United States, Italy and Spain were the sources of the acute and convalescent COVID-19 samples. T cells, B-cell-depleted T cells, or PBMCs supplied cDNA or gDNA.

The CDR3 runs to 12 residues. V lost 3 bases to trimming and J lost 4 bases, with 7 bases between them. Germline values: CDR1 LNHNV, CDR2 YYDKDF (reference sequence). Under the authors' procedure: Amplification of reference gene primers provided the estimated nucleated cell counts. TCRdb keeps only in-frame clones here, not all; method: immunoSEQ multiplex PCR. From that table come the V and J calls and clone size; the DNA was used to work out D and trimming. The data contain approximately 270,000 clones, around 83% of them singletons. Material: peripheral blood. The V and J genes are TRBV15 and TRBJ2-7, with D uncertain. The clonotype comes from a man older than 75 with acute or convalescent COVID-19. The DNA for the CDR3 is TGTGCCACCAGCAGCCCCCTATACGAGCAGTACTTC. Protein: CATSSPLYEQYF.